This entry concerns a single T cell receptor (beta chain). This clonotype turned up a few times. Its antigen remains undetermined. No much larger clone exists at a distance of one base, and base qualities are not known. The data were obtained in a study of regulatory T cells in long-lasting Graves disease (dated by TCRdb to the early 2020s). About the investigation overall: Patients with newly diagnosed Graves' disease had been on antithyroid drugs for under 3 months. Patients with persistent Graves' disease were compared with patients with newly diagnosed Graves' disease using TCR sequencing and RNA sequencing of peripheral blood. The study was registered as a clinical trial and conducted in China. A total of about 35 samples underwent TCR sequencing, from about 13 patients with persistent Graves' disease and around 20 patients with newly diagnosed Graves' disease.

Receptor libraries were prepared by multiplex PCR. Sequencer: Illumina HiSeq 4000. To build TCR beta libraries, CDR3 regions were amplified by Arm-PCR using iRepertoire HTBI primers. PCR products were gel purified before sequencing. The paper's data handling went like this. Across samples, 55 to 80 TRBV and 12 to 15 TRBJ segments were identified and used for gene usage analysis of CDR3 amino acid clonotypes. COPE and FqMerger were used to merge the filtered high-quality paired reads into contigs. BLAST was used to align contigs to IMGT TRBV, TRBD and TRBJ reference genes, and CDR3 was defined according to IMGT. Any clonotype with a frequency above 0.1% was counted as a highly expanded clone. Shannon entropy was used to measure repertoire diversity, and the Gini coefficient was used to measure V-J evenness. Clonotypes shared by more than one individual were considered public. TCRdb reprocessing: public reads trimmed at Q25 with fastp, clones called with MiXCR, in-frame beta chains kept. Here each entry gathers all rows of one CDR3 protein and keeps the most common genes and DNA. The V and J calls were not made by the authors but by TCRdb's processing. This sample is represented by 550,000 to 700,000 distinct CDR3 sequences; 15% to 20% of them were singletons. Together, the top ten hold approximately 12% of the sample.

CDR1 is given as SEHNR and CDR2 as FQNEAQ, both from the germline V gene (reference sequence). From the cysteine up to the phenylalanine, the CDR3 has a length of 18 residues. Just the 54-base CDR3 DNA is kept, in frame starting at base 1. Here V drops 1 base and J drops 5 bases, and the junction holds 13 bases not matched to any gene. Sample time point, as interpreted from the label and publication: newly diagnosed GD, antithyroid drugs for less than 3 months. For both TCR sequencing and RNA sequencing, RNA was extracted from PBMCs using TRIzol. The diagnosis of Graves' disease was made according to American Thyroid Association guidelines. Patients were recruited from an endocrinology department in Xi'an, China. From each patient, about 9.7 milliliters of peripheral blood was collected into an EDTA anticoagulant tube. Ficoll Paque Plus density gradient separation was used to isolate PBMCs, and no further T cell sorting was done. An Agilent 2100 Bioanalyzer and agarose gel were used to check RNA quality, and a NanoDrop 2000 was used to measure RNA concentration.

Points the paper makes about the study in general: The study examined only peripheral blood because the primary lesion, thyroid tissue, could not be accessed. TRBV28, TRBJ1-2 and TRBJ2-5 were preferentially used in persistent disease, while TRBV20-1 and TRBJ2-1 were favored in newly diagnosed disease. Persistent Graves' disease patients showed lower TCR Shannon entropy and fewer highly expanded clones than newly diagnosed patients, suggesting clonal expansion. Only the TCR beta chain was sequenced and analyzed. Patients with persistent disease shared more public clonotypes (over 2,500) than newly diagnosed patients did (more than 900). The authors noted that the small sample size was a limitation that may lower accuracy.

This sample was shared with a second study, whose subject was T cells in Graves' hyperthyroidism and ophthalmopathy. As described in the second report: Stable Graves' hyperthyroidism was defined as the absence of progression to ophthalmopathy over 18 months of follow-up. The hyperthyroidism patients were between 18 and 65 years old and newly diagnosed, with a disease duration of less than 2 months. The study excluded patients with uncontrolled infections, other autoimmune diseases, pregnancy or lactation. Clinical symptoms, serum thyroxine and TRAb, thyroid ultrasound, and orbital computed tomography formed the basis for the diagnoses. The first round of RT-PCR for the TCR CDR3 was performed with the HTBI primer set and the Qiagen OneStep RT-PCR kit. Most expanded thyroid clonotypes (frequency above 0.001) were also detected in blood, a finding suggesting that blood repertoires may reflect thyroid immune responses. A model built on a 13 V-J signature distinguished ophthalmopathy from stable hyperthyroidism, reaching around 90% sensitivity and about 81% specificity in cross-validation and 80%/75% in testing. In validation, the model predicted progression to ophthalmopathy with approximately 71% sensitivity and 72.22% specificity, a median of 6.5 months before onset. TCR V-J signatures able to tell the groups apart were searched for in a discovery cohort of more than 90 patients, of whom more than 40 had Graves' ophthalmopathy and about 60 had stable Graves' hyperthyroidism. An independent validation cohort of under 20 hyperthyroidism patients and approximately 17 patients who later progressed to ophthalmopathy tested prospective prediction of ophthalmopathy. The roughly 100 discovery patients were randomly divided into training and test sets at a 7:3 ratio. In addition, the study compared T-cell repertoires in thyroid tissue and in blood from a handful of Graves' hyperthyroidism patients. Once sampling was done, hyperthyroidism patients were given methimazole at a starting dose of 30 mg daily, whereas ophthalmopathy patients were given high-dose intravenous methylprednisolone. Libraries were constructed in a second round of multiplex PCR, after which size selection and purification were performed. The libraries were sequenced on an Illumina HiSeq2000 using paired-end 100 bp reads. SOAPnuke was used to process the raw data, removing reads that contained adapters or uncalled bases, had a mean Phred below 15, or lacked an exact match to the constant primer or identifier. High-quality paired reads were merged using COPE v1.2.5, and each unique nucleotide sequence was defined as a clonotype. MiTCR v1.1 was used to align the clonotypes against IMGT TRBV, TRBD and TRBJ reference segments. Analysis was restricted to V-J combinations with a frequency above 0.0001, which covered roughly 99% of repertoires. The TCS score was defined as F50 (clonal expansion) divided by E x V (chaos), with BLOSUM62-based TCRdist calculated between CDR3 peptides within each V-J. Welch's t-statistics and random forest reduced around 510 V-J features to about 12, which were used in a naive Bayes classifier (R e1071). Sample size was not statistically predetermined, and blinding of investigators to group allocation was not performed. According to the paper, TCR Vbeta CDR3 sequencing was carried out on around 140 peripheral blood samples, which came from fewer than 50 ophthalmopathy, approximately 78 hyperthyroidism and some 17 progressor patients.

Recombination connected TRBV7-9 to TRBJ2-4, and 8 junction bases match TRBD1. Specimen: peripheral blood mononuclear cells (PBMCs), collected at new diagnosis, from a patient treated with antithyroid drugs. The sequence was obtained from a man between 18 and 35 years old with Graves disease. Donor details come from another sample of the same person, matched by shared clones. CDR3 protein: CASSLGPLRTGIQNIQYF. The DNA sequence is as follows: TGTGCCAGCAGCTTAGGGCCCTTACGGACAGGGATCCAAAACATTCAGTACTTC.